The entry that follows covers one T cell receptor (beta chain) sequence. Patients of the Seattle cohort, enrolled during active infection, were followed longitudinally. This entry belongs to a study of blood T cell repertoires in COVID-19. Whole-study context: There were acute and convalescent COVID-19 samples, and they came from the United States, Italy and Spain. Sample material is recorded as cDNA or gDNA derived from T cells, B-cell-depleted T cells, or PBMCs.

The authors' processing: Estimation of nucleated cell counts relied on the amplification of reference gene primers. The repertoire was sequenced with immunoSEQ multiplex PCR; TCRdb's copy has only in-frame clones and lacks some. V, J and clone size are those of that table, while D and trimming were read from the DNA. Seen here are a few hundred thousand clones, roughly 80% observed once, and the top ten hold 10% to 13%. Trimming cost V 6 bases and J 13 bases; bases outside gene matches: 17. CDR1 is LNHDA and CDR2 is SQIVND in the germline V gene (reference sequence). This CDR3 region has 16 residues.

This TCR derives from a woman older than 75 with COVID-19, enrolled during active disease. The chain uses TRBV19 and TRBJ1-6; 8 bases line up with TRBD1. Sequencing input: peripheral blood. The CDR3: CASSLGTGLTSNPLHF. CDR3 DNA: TGTGCCAGTAGCCTTGGGACAGGCCTAACTTCGAACCCCCTCCACTTT.